The 16 T cell receptor beta chains given below trace back to one sample, sequenced in a study of Graves' ophthalmopathy and Graves' hyperthyroidism. The sequenced template was RNA, covering the TCR beta CDR3 region. A first-round RT-PCR used HTBI primers, followed by a second-round multiplex PCR. One entry per CDR3 protein, called by TCRdb with MiXCR from the multiplex PCR reads. The table lists hundreds of thousands of distinct CDR3 sequences, about a fifth of them singletons. Specimen: peripheral blood. Source of these receptors: a woman under 30 with stable Graves' hyperthyroidism. Some clones in this sample may be carry-over from other donors' samples.

This clonotype was seen at least ten times. The chain couples TRBV28 to TRBJ1-5; possible D gene TRBD1, 5 bases. CDR1 MDHEN and CDR2 SYDVKM come from the germline V gene. V lost 6 bases and J lost 0, with 9 bases in between. CDR3 size: 14 residues. Written as DNA, the CDR3 is TGTGCCAGCAGGAGGGACCATAGCAATCAGCCCCAGCATTTT. Protein product: CASRRDHSNQPQHF.

This clonotype was detected many times. The chain uses TRBV20-1 and TRBJ1-2; 7 bases map to TRBD1. This CDR3 comprises 15 residues. Germline V gene sequence: CDR1 DFQATT, CDR2 SNEGSKA (reference sequence). The ends lost 1 base at V and 4 bases at J; junction bases unmatched: 9. DNA for the CDR3: TGCAGTGCTAGAGTTTCGCCGACAGGGAGCTATGGCTACACCTTC. Amino acid sequence: CSARVSPTGSYGYTF.

This clonotype was detected only a few times. The chain carries TRBV6-5 and TRBJ1-5; D call uncertain. The germline V and J ends were trimmed by 0 bases and 3 bases, with 9 bases remaining between them. Germline CDR1 and CDR2: MNHEY and SVGAGI. This CDR3 has 15 residues. CDR3 nucleotide sequence: TGTGCCAGCAGTTACTCTAGGCGGGACAATCAGCCCCAGCATTTT. Translating it yields CASSYSRRDNQPQHF.

This clonotype has only a few counts. The chain carries TRBV12-3 or TRBV12-4 and TRBJ2-2; D remains ambiguous. V gave up 5 bases and J gave up 6 bases, with 10 bases separating them. The CDR3 extends over 13 amino acids. CDR3 loop: CASSLPPPGELFF. The CDR3 DNA reads as TGTGCCAGCAGTCTACCGCCCCCCGGGGAGCTGTTTTTT.

The chain joins TRBV7-2 to TRBJ2-2; the D is unclear. Looked up from germline, CDR1 is SGHTA and CDR2 is FQGNSA. The CDR3 totals 14 residues. The V end lost 10 bases, the J end lost 1 base, and 13 bases lay between the germline ends. Written as DNA, the CDR3 is TGTGCCACCGAACCGGACGGGAACACCGGGGAGCTGTTTTTT. As protein: CATEPDGNTGELFF.

This sequence joins TRBV6-1 and TRBJ1-6; 8 bases line up with TRBD1. Germline CDR1 MNHNS, CDR2 SASEGT. This CDR3 has 15 residues. The V gene end was trimmed by 6 bases and the J gene end by 7 bases; junction bases not matched to a gene: 8. CDR3: CASRLTTGDNSPLHF. CDR3 in DNA: TGTGCCAGCAGGTTGACGACAGGGGACAATTCACCCCTCCACTTT.

CDR3: CASSLARTPPETQYF. In DNA form, the CDR3 reads TGTGCCAGCAGCTTAGCGCGAACTCCACCGGAGACCCAGTACTTC. V gene TRBV7-2 combines with J gene TRBJ2-5; D ambiguous. The V and J ends lost 0 bases and 5 bases respectively, with 13 bases between them. Germline lookup yields CDR1 SGHTA and CDR2 FQGNSA. There are 15 residues in the CDR3.

This clonotype was picked up many times. This chain links TRBV5-1 with TRBJ1-1; 7 bases align to TRBD1. The J segment lost 11 bases and the V segment lost 9 bases, leaving 16 bases of the junction unmatched. Germline lookup yields CDR1 SGHRS and CDR2 YFSETQ. There are 13 residues in the CDR3. CDR3 bases: TGCGCCACCAGAAAAGATGTGACAGGGAAGGCTTTCTTT. This sequence encodes CATRKDVTGKAFF. The complete variable domain, with remaining parts taken from reference TRBV5-1 and TRBJ1-1, reads KAGVTQTPRYLIKTRGQQVTLSCSPISGHRSVSWYQQTPGQGLQFLFEYFSETQRNKGNFPGRFSGRQFSNSRSEMNVSTLELGDSALYLCATRKDVTGKAFFGQGTRLTVV.

V is TRBV5-8 and J is TRBJ2-7; TRBD2 is a possible D gene (6 bases). V lost 2 bases to trimming and J lost 5 bases, with 17 bases between them. The CDR3 sequence is 15 residues long. Germline loops: CDR1 SGHTS, CDR2 YDEGEE. CDR3 in DNA: TGTGCCAGCAGCTTTCGGGGGTCCTCCTTGAACGAGCAGTACTTC. Protein: CASSFRGSSLNEQYF.

V usage is TRBV28 and J usage is TRBJ2-2; 7 nucleotides match TRBD1. The length of the CDR3 is 16 residues. Germline trimming cut 3 bases from V and 6 bases from J; bases unmatched to any gene: 10. Germline CDR1 MDHEN, CDR2 SYDVKM. The CDR3, as DNA: TGTGCCAGCAGTTTTACAGGGGCGCGATTGTCCGGGGAGCTGTTTTTT. Protein: CASSFTGARLSGELFF.

This clonotype appeared many times. The chain joins TRBV7-2 to TRBJ2-7, with D perhaps TRBD1 or TRBD2 (5 bases each). The CDR3 has 14 amino acids. Looked up from germline, CDR1 is SGHTA and CDR2 is FQGNSA. With 5 bases removed from V and 1 base from J, the gap between germline ends came to 12 bases. CDR3 sequence reads: CASSLWGPSYEQYF. In DNA form, the CDR3 reads TGTGCCAGCAGCCTTTGGGGACCTTCCTACGAGCAGTACTTC.

This clonotype was counted at least ten times. The chain couples TRBV6-5 to TRBJ2-7, with TRBD1 matching over 10 bases. This CDR3 spans 16 amino acids. Germline V gene lookup returns CDR1 MNHEY and CDR2 SVGAGI. V lost 6 bases to trimming and J lost 2 bases; unmatched junction nucleotides: 10. The CDR3 spells CASSAMVGTGAYEQYF. CDR3 nucleotide sequence: TGTGCCAGCAGCGCGATGGTCGGGACAGGGGCCTACGAGCAGTACTTC.

This clonotype was detected only a few times. The chain is built from TRBV6-1 and TRBJ2-5; 9 bases align to TRBD2. Germline V gene lookup returns CDR1 MNHNS and CDR2 SASEGT. The CDR3 extends over 15 amino acids. V was pared by 3 bases and J by 1 base, with 3 bases of the junction left unmatched. For the CDR3, the DNA is TGTGCCAGCAGTGAGCTAGCGGGGTCCCAAGAGACCCAGTACTTC. Its protein product is CASSELAGSQETQYF.

CDR3 DNA sequence: TGTGCCAGCAGTCTTAGCGGGAGGCCAGAGACCCAGTACTTC. Its translation is CASSLSGRPETQYF. The chain recombines TRBV27 with TRBJ2-5; 10 bases align to TRBD2. CDR3 length: 14 amino acids. After removal of 5 bases from V and 4 bases from J, the junction contained 4 bases not matched to a gene. CDR1 and CDR2 (germline): MNHEY, SMNVEV (reference sequence).

This chain connects TRBV6-1 to TRBJ2-7, with D unresolved. This CDR3 comprises 15 residues. Germline V gives CDR1 MNHNS, CDR2 SASEGT. Deletions cut 2 bases from V and 2 bases from J, with 13 bases between. The CDR3 nucleotides are TGTGCCAGCAGTGAATGGGCCTCTACCACCTACGAGCAGTACTTC. This codes for CASSEWASTTYEQYF.

This clonotype appeared many times. The rearrangement uses TRBV20-1 and TRBJ1-2; D remains ambiguous. Germline V CDR1 and CDR2: DFQATT, SNEGSKA (reference sequence). V shed 0 bases and J shed 8 bases, with 7 bases lying between them. The CDR3 length is 11 residues. The CDR3 DNA reads as TGCAGTGCTAGAGATAGTAGGGGCTACACCTTC. It translates to CSARDSRGYTF.